One and the same sample provided the 25 T cell receptor beta chains below, sequenced in a study of shared clonotypes between healthy human individuals. Profiled with immunoSEQ multiplex PCR; TCRdb holds only in-frame clones, not every one. The data contain 600,000 to 750,000 clones, 60% to 80% of them seen just once; the ten biggest clones take up about 1.7%. The sequenced material came from memory CD4+ T cells sorted from blood. Subset meaning: CD45RA-negative fraction. The receptors derive from a woman aged 25-40 years in good health.

This chain links TRBV5-4 with TRBJ2-7; 10 bases line up with TRBD1. V was clipped by 4 bases and J by 0 bases; unmatched bases: 4. This CDR3 has 15 residues. Germline assignment: CDR1 SGHNT and CDR2 YYREEE (reference sequence). Here the CDR3 DNA reads TGTGCCAGCAGCACCGGACAGGGGGTCTCCTACGAGCAGTACTTC. Amino acid sequence: CASSTGQGVSYEQYF.

This clone has a handful of counts. The chain employs TRBV9 and TRBJ2-3; D gene uncertain. Germline V lookup: CDR1 SGDLS, CDR2 YYNGEE. V dropped 2 bases and J dropped 6 bases, with 4 bases sitting between them. The CDR3 consists of 11 residues. The CDR3 sequence: CASSVRDTQYF. The CDR3 nucleotides read TGTGCCAGCAGCGTGAGGGATACGCAGTATTTT.

The chain employs TRBV19 and TRBJ2-3; TRBD2 matches 11 bases. CDR3 length equals 16 residues. CDR1 is LNHDA and CDR2 is SQIVND in the germline V gene (reference sequence). Trimming at V came to 5 bases and at J to 2 bases, leaving 6 bases not matched to a gene. The CDR3 DNA reads as TGTGCCAGTAGTTTCACTAGCGGGAGTTACACAGATACGCAGTATTTT. It specifies CASSFTSGSYTDTQYF.

To note about this clone: This likely came from a read error, as a far larger clone is one base away. DNA for the CDR3: TGTGCCAGCAGCCCCGGGCCATCCCACGAGCAGTACTTC. This encodes CASSPGPSHEQYF. The chain has TRBV9 and TRBJ2-7; D remains unclear. Trimming removed 4 bases from V and 5 bases from J, with 13 bases in between. Germline V lookup: CDR1 SGDLS, CDR2 YYNGEE. This CDR3 is built from 13 residues.

About this clone: This same CDR3 is encoded by further DNA sequences in the sample. The chain uses TRBV7-9 and TRBJ2-6; 7 bases agree with TRBD1. The CDR3 length is 15 residues. J gave up 4 bases and V 5 bases, and 5 bases lay outside the gene matches. From germline, CDR1 is SEHNR and CDR2 FQNEAQ (reference sequence). This CDR3 reads CASSPDRAGANVLTF. As DNA, the CDR3 is TGTGCCAGCAGCCCAGACAGGGCGGGGGCCAACGTCCTGACTTTC.

The CDR3 protein is CASTSPWTGANYGYTF. DNA of the CDR3: TGTGCCAGTACCTCACCATGGACAGGAGCTAACTATGGCTACACCTTC. The chain joins TRBV19 to TRBJ1-2, with 7 bases matching TRBD1. This CDR3 is built from 16 residues. V shed 7 bases, J shed 0 bases, and the junction held 11 bases outside the gene matches. Germline V CDR1 and CDR2: LNHDA, SQIVND (reference sequence).

This chain uses TRBV5-1 with TRBJ1-5, with D perhaps matching TRBD1 (5 bases). This CDR3 region has 15 residues. Germline-derived CDR1 and CDR2 are SGHRS and YFSETQ. Trimming cost V 3 bases and J 3 bases, with 13 bases left between them. The CDR3 reads CASSSGYGDNQPQHF. Written as DNA, the CDR3 is TGCGCCAGCAGCTCAGGGTATGGAGACAATCAGCCCCAGCATTTT.

This chain links TRBV7-8 with TRBJ1-4; the D is unclear. Germline assignment: CDR1 SGHVS and CDR2 FQNEAQ. The CDR3 consists of 15 residues. V shed 5 bases and J shed 6 bases, with 16 bases lying between them. CDR3 nucleotide sequence: TGTGCCAGCAGCCCTCCCGGCCAGGCCCATGAAAAACTGTTTTTT. Its translation: CASSPPGQAHEKLFF.

The chain employs TRBV21-1 and TRBJ1-3. TRBV21-1 is listed as a pseudogene. The CDR3 is 17 amino acids. In DNA, the CDR3 is TGTGCCAGCAGCAAGTGGGCTCGGGCGTTACTTGGAAACACCATATATTTT. It yields the protein CASSKWARALLGNTIYF.

This sequence joins TRBV29-1 and TRBJ2-3; 7 bases are a match to TRBD2. The germline CDR1 and CDR2 sequences are SQVTM and ANQGSEA. CDR3 length: 18 residues. Unmatched junction bases numbered 16, after V lost 2 bases and J lost 2 bases. CDR3 nucleotides: TGCAGCGTTGAATGGCGTTTCATGGGGGGGAGGTCCACAGATACGCAGTATTTT. Translating gives CSVEWRFMGGRSTDTQYF.

Here the CDR3 reads CAWAGQYNEKLFF. The CDR3 nucleotides read TGTGCCTGGGCGGGACAGTATAATGAAAAACTGTTTTTT. The genes are TRBV30 and TRBJ1-4, with 7 bases that match TRBD1. This CDR3 is 13 amino acids long. Germline loops: CDR1 GTSNPN, CDR2 SVGIG (reference sequence). The V and J ends lost 5 bases and 4 bases, in that order; junction bases with no gene match: 4.

The rearrangement uses TRBV18 and TRBJ2-3; either TRBD1 or TRBD2 may fit D (6 bases each). The CDR3 covers 17 residues. Per the germline V gene, CDR1 is KGHSH and CDR2 is LQKENI. Trimming removed 6 bases from V and 6 bases from J, with 25 bases in between. The chain's CDR3 is CASSPRAGGAQGDTQYF. The DNA for the CDR3 is TGTGCCAGCTCTCCCCGAGCCGGCGGGGCCCAGGGGGATACGCAGTATTTT.

Only a few counts were recorded for this clone. The chain carries TRBV5-4 and TRBJ1-1, with 7 bases lining up with TRBD1. Losses at the gene ends were 4 bases for V and 7 bases for J; bases not matched to a gene: 19. Germline-derived CDR1 and CDR2 are SGHNT and YYREEE (reference sequence). The CDR3 totals 17 residues. DNA of the CDR3: TGTGCCAGCAGCGGAAAGGGGGGCGGACAGGTGGGATTTGAAGCTTTCTTT. As protein: CASSGKGGGQVGFEAFF.

CDR3: CASSLVLAGVEEQYF. In DNA, the CDR3 is TGTGCCAGCAGCTTGGTTCTAGCGGGAGTGGAAGAGCAGTACTTC. The chain has TRBV5-4 and TRBJ2-7; TRBD2 matches 10 bases. This CDR3 is 15 amino acids long. Unmatched junction bases numbered 7, after V lost 0 bases and J lost 7 bases. CDR1 is SGHNT, CDR2 YYREEE, per germline (reference sequence).

The gene calls are TRBV5-1 and TRBJ2-3; tentatively, D is TRBD2 (5 bases). In germline, CDR1 is SGHRS, CDR2 YFSETQ. Trimming took 5 bases from V and 0 from J, leaving 10 bases between them. The CDR3 consists of 14 residues. CDR3 bases: TGCGCCAGCAGGGTAGCGTCTAGCACAGATACGCAGTATTTT. It translates to CASRVASSTDTQYF.

The chain joins TRBV19 to TRBJ1-1, with D perhaps matching TRBD1 (5 bases). The CDR3 runs to 16 residues. From germline, CDR1 is LNHDA and CDR2 SQIVND (reference sequence). V was shortened by 5 bases and J by 1 base, with 17 bases between the two germline ends. Here the CDR3 reads CASSHTWDLRNTEAFF. DNA for the CDR3: TGTGCCAGTAGTCATACCTGGGACTTACGGAACACTGAAGCTTTCTTT. The whole variable domain, filled in from reference TRBV19 and TRBJ1-1, reads DGGITQSPKYLFRKEGQNVTLSCEQNLNHDAMYWYRQDPGQGLRLIYYSQIVNDFQKGDIAEGYSVSREKKESFPLTVTSAQKNPTAFYLCASSHTWDLRNTEAFFGQGTRLTVV.

A remark on this clone: One junction end disagrees with the germline gene, perhaps due to a read error. The chain joins TRBV27 to TRBJ2-3, with 11 bases aligning to TRBD1. The CDR3 length is 16 residues. Germline CDR1 MNHEY, CDR2 SMNVEV (reference sequence). For the CDR3, the DNA is TGTGCCAGCAGTTTGTTGCGGACAGGGGGCACGGATACGCAGTATTTT. It specifies CASSLLRTGGTDTQYF.

The DNA of the CDR3 is TGCGCCAGCAGCAGGGTCGGGAGGGTTTGGAATGAGCAGTTCTTC. Its protein is CASSRVGRVWNEQFF. This chain connects TRBV4-1 to TRBJ2-1; 8 bases match TRBD2. CDR3 length: 15 amino acids. V was pared by 5 bases and J by 7 bases, with 10 bases of the junction left unmatched. Germline values: CDR1 MGHRA, CDR2 YSYEKL.

This clone was counted a few times. This specimen includes other DNA sequences encoding the same CDR3. The rearrangement uses TRBV18 and TRBJ2-5; D is unresolved. The CDR3 runs to 13 residues. Between the trimmed V and J ends, which lost 3 bases and 1 base, there was a span of 6 bases. In germline, CDR1 is KGHSH, CDR2 LQKENI. The CDR3 sequence is CASSPRSQETQYF. As DNA, the CDR3 is TGTGCCAGCTCACCGAGGAGCCAAGAGACCCAGTACTTC.

The rearrangement uses TRBV5-1 and TRBJ2-1, with D unresolved. There are 14 residues in the CDR3. V lost 0 bases, J lost 1 base, and 5 bases lay in between. In germline, CDR1 is SGHRS, CDR2 YFSETQ. CDR3 sequence: CASSLDISYNEQFF. The CDR3 bases are TGCGCCAGCAGCTTGGATATTTCCTACAATGAGCAGTTCTTC.

The chain links TRBV4-2 to TRBJ1-2, with D tentatively TRBD1 (5 bases). The CDR3 is 14 residues long. Trimming shortened V by 0 bases and J by 8 bases, and 13 bases separated the two germline ends. From germline, CDR1 is LGHNA and CDR2 YNFKEQ. CDR3 amino acids: CASSQEQGGWGYTF. The CDR3 DNA is TGTGCCAGCAGCCAAGAGCAGGGAGGATGGGGCTACACCTTC.

The chain joins TRBV28 to TRBJ2-2; D is possibly TRBD1 (5 bases). The germline CDR1 and CDR2 sequences are MDHEN and SYDVKM. This CDR3 is built from 13 residues. Trimming took off 7 bases at V and 6 bases at J, with 12 bases between the two ends. The CDR3 reads CASIPRVAGELFF. The CDR3 bases are TGTGCCAGCATCCCCAGGGTTGCCGGGGAGCTGTTTTTT.

Only one count was recorded for this clone. This rearrangement joins TRBV7-9 to TRBJ2-3, with TRBD2 matching 9 bases. The V and J ends lost 2 bases and 2 bases, in that order; junction bases with no gene match: 11. CDR3 length equals 18 residues. Germline V gene data show CDR1 as SEHNR and CDR2 as FQNEAQ (reference sequence). CDR3 sequence: CASSLIGRLAEHTDTQYF. The CDR3 DNA sequence: TGTGCCAGCAGCTTAATCGGGCGACTAGCGGAGCACACAGATACGCAGTATTTT.

The chain couples TRBV4-1 to TRBJ2-2; no firm D call. Trimming pared 1 base from V and 7 bases from J, leaving 7 bases between. Germline V CDR1 and CDR2: MGHRA, YSYEKL. The CDR3 contains 13 residues. The CDR3 DNA is TGCGCCAGCAGCCAAGTTTGGGGCGGGGAGCTGTTTTTT. Translating it yields CASSQVWGGELFF.

The V and J genes are TRBV6-5 and TRBJ1-2; the match to TRBD1 covers 8 bases. Germline V gene data show CDR1 as MNHEY and CDR2 as SVGAGI. This CDR3 comprises 13 residues. V dropped 6 bases and J dropped 4; count of bases not matched to a gene: 4. The DNA of the CDR3 is TGTGCCAGCAGCTATGACAGGGGCTATGGCTACACCTTC. This translates into CASSYDRGYGYTF.